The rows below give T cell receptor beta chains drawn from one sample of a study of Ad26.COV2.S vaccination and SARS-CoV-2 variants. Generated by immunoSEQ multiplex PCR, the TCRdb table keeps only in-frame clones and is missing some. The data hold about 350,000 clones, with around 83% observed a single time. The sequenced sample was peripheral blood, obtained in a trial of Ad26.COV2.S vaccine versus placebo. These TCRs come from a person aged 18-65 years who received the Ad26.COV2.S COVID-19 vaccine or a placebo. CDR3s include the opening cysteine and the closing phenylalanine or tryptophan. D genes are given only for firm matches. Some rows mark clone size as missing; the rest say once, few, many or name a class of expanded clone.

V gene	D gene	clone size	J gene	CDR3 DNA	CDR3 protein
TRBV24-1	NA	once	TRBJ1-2	TGTGCCACCAGTGACCGGGCAGGGGCCGCGCGGGGCTACACCTTC	CATSDRAGAARGYTF
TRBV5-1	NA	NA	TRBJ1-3	TGCGCCAGCAGCTACGGGACCCTGGACCGAAACACCATATATTTT	CASSYGTLDRNTIYF
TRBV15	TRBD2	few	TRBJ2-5	TGTGCCACCAGCAGAGATACGGGGGGGCCGAAGACCCAGTACTTC	CATSRDTGGPKTQYF
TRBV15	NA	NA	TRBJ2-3	TGTGCCACCGAAAAGGGCGAGGGAAGCACAGATACGCAGTATTTT	CATEKGEGSTDTQYF
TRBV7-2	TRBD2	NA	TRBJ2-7	TGTGCCAGCAGCTACGGTGGGACTAGCAGCTACGAGCAGTACTTC	CASSYGGTSSYEQYF
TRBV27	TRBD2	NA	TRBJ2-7	TGTGCCAGCAGTTTATACTTAGCGGGAGGGCCTTCCGAGCAGTACTTC	CASSLYLAGGPSEQYF
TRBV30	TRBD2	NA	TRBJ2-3	TGTGCCTGGAGCCGAAGTAGGACTAGCGGGAGCACAGATACGCAGTATTTT	CAWSRSRTSGSTDTQYF
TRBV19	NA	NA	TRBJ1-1	TGTGCCAGTAGAGACAAAATGAACACTGAAGCTTTCTTT	CASRDKMNTEAFF
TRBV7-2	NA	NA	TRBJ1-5	TGTGCCAGCAGCTTGGAGAGGCCTTATAGCAATCAGCCCCAGCATTTT	CASSLERPYSNQPQHF
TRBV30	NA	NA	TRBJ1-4	TGTGCCTGGAGTGTACGGGGAAGCGAAAAACTGTTTTTT	CAWSVRGSEKLFF
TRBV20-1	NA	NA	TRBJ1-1	TGCAGTGCTAGTGGCGCCTGGGGGGCTCTCCCTGAAGCTTTCTTT	CSASGAWGALPEAFF
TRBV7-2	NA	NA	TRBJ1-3	TGTGCCAGCAGCTTAGGCCCGTTACAGGGCGGATCTGGAAACACCATATATTTT	CASSLGPLQGGSGNTIYF
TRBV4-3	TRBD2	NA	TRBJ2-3	TGCGCCAGCAGCCAAGATTTATGGCTAGCGGGCGGCACAGATACGCAGTATTTT	CASSQDLWLAGGTDTQYF
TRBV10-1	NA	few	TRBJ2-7	TGCGCCAGCAGTGAGTCGCCCGAACGCGAGCAGTACTTC	CASSESPEREQYF
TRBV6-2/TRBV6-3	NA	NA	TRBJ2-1	TGTGCCAGCAGTTACTCTCCAGTCGCGAATGAGCAGTTCTTC	CASSYSPVANEQFF
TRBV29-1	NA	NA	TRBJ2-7	TGCAGCGTTGAAAGTTTTCGGCAGGACCACGAGCAGTACTTC	CSVESFRQDHEQYF
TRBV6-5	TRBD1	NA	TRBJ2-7	TGTGCCAGCAGTTACTCTCCGCGACAGGGGTCAGACGAGCAGTACTTC	CASSYSPRQGSDEQYF
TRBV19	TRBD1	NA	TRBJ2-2	TGTGCCAGTAGGAGGACAGGGCTTTTCACCGGGGAGCTGTTTTTT	CASRRTGLFTGELFF
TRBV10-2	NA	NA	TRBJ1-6	TGCGCCAGCACCGAATCACTCTCCTATAATTCACCCCTCCACTTT	CASTESLSYNSPLHF
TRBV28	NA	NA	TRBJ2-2	TGTGCCAGCACCCCGGGACATCTGAACACCGGGGAGCTGTTTTTT	CASTPGHLNTGELFF
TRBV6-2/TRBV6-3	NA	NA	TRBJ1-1	TGTGCCAGCAGTTACTCTGCTGAGAACACTGAAGCTTTCTTT	CASSYSAENTEAFF
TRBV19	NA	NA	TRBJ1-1	TGTGCCAGTAAGGGGAGGGAGTCCCAGTACACTGAAGCTTTCTTT	CASKGRESQYTEAFF
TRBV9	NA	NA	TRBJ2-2	TGTGCCAGCAGCGCCACCTTTCTACCCGGGGAGCTGTTTTTT	CASSATFLPGELFF
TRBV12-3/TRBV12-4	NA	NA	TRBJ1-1	TGTGCCAGCACCCGGACGGAAGCTTTCTTT	CASTRTEAFF
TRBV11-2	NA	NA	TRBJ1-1	TGTGCCAGCAGTCGTGACATGAACACTGAAGCTTTCTTT	CASSRDMNTEAFF
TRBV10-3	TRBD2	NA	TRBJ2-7	TGTGCCATCAGTGATCGCCTAGCGGGACCCTACGAGCAGTACTTC	CAISDRLAGPYEQYF
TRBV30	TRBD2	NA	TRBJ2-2	TGTGCCTGCCTACCCACGGGGGGGACCGGGGAGCTGTTTTTT	CACLPTGGTGELFF
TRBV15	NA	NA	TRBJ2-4	TGTGCCACCAGCAGAGATACAGGGCAAAACATTCAGTACTTC	CATSRDTGQNIQYF
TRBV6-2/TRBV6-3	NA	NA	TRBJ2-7	TGTGCCAGCAGCGGGATCTACGAGCAGTACTTC	CASSGIYEQYF
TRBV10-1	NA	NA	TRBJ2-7	TGCGCCAGCTCCGGCAGGGTCCCCTCCTACGAGCAGTACTTC	CASSGRVPSYEQYF
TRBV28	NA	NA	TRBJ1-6	TGTGCCACCATACTCGGTTCGGGGAGTTCACCCCTCCACTTT	CATILGSGSSPLHF
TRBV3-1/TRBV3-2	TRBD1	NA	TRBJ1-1	TGTGCCAGCAGCCATTCCCCCGGGACAGGGAAAACTGAAGCTTTCTTT	CASSHSPGTGKTEAFF
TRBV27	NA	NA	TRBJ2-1	TGTGCCAGCAGTTTCTTCTCGGGGGCGCCGGTAATTAATGAGCAGTTCTTC	CASSFFSGAPVINEQFF
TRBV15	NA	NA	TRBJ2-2	TGTGCCACCAGCAGAGATTCACCCAGGGTTACAGACACCGGGGAGCTGTTTTTT	CATSRDSPRVTDTGELFF
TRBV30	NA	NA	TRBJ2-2	TGTGCCTGGCGTAAAACCCCCAACTCCGGGGAGCTGTTTTTT	CAWRKTPNSGELFF
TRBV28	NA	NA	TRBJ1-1	TGTGCCAGCGGAATCCGGACAAATTATCCTGAAGCTTTCTTT	CASGIRTNYPEAFF
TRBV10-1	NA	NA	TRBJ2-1	TGCGCCAGCAGTGAAACAGTGACGGTCAATGAGCAGTTCTTC	CASSETVTVNEQFF
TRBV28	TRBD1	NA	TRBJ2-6	TGTGCCAGCAGTGCCGGGACAGTATCTGGGGCCAACGTCCTGACTTTC	CASSAGTVSGANVLTF
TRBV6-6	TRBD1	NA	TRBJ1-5	TGTGCCAGCAGTTACGGCCAGGGGGGAAATCAGCCCCAGCATTTT	CASSYGQGGNQPQHF
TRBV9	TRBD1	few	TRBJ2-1	TGTGCCAGCAGCTACCGACAGGGGGATAATGAGCAGTTCTTC	CASSYRQGDNEQFF
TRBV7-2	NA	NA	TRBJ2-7	TGTGCCAGCAGCTTAGCGGTCGGGAGCTCCTACGAGCAGTACTTC	CASSLAVGSSYEQYF
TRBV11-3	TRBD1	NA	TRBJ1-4	TGTGCCAGCAGCTTAGTCCCGGACAGGGCAGCTAATGAAAAACTGTTTTTT	CASSLVPDRAANEKLFF
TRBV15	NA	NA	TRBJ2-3	TGTGCCACCAGCAGAGATAAGATAGGAGATACGCAGTATTTT	CATSRDKIGDTQYF
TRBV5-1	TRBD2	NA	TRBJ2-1	TGCGCCAGCAGGTCCGGGACTAGCGTCTACAATGAGCAGTTCTTC	CASRSGTSVYNEQFF
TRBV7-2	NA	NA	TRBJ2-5	TGTGCCAGCAGACAAAGGGGCTCCGGACTGACCCAAGAGACCCAGTACTTC	CASRQRGSGLTQETQYF
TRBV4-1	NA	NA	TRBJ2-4	TGCGCCAGCAGCCAAGAGTTTGGGGGCGCGGCCAAAAACATTCAGTACTTC	CASSQEFGGAAKNIQYF
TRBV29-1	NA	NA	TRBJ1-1	TGCAGCGTGGGCAGGGGAGAGACTGAAGCTTTCTTT	CSVGRGETEAFF
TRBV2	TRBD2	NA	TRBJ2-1	TGTGCCAGCAGACTTTCTCTAGCGGTCTCCTACAATGAGCAGTTCTTC	CASRLSLAVSYNEQFF
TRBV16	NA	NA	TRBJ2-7	TGTGCCAGCAGCCAATGGGGGAGCTCCTACGAGCAGTACTTC	CASSQWGSSYEQYF
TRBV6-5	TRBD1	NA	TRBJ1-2	TGTGCCAGCTCCCGCGACAGGGTCGGGTATGGCTACACCTTC	CASSRDRVGYGYTF
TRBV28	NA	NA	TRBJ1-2	TGTGCCAGCACAGGGAATACGGATGGCTACACCTTC	CASTGNTDGYTF
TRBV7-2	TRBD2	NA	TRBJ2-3	TGTGCCAGCAGCTCCCGACTAGCGGGAGCCGGAGATACGCAGTATTTT	CASSSRLAGAGDTQYF
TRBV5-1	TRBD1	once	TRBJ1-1	TGCGCCAGCAGTATTTACCGGGACAGGGGACGGACTGAAGCTTTCTTT	CASSIYRDRGRTEAFF
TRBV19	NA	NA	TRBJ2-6	TGTGCCAGTAGTATAGATCGAAGGGGGGCTCCCCGCTCTGGGGCCAACGTCCTGACTTTC	CASSIDRRGAPRSGANVLTF
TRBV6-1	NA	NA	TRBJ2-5	TGTGCCAGCAGTGAACCCCTAGGAGGAACGGGAAGAGTAGCCCAGTACTTC	CASSEPLGGTGRVAQYF
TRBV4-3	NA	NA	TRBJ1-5	TGCGCCAGCAGCCAATCTTCTCAGCCCAATCAGCCCCAGCATTTT	CASSQSSQPNQPQHF
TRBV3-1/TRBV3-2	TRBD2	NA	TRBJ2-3	TGTGCCAGCAGCCACCCTAGCGGGAGAGTCACAGATACGCAGTATTTT	CASSHPSGRVTDTQYF